The clone carrying this T cell receptor beta chain was seen once. Sequenced by immunoSEQ multiplex PCR; TCRdb stores in-frame clones only, minus some. The table includes 87,000 or so clones, roughly 87% detected once. The entry originates in a study of blood T cell repertoires in COVID-19. Material for sequencing was peripheral blood. The sequence was collected from a woman of 80 years or more with acute or convalescent COVID-19.

CDR3 nucleotides: TGTGCCAGCAGCCAAAGGCTAGCCGGCGGGGAGCTGTTTTTT. As protein: CASSQRLAGGELFF. The V and J genes are TRBV14 and TRBJ2-2; D perhaps matches TRBD2 (5 bases). CDR1 is SGHDN, CDR2 FVKESK, per germline. This CDR3 comprises 14 residues. Trimming removed 2 bases from V and 7 bases from J, with 11 bases in between.